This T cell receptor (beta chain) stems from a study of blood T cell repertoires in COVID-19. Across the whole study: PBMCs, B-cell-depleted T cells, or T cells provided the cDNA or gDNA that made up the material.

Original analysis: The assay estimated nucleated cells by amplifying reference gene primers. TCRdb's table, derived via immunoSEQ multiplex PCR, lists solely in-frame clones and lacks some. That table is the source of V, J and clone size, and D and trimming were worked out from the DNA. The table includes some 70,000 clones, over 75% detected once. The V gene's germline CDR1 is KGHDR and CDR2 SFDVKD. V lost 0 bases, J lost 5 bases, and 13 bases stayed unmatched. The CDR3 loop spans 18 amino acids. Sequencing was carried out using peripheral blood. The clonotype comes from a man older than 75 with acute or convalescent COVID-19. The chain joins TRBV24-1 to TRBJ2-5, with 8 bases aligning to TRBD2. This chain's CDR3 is CATSDLPGRGGIEETQYF. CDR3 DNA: TGTGCCACCAGTGATTTGCCGGGCCGGGGGGGGATAGAGGAGACCCAGTACTTC.